Listed here are 20 T cell receptor beta chains from one sample, sequenced in a study of T cells in Graves' hyperthyroidism and ophthalmopathy (dated by TCRdb to about 2019). Libraries were made using multiplex PCR. The sequencer was an Illumina HiSeq 2000. The TCR beta CDR3 regions were amplified from the RNA transcripts. The first round of RT-PCR for the TCR CDR3 was performed with the HTBI primer set and the Qiagen OneStep RT-PCR kit. TCRdb passed the public sequencing reads through fastp at Q25 and MiXCR, retaining productive beta sequences. Every entry covers one CDR3 protein and lists the most common genes and DNA from its rows. For this sample the table gives about 130,000 distinct CDR3 sequences, of which around 20% were detected only once. Of the sample, around 69% is held by the ten largest clones. The sample comprised blood. Every receptor here comes from a woman aged 50 to 60 with Graves' hyperthyroidism that later progressed to Graves' ophthalmopathy.

This clonotype was recorded many times. The gene calls are TRBV12-3 or TRBV12-4 and TRBJ2-7; 7 nucleotides line up with TRBD2. The ends lost 5 bases at V and 3 bases at J; junction bases unmatched: 10. The CDR3 has 15 amino acids. CDR3 nucleotide sequence: TGTGCCAGCAGTGTAACCGGGACTAACAACTACGAGCAGTACTTC. Amino acid sequence: CASSVTGTNNYEQYF.

There are many counts of this clonotype. The CDR3: CASSFGGREETQYF. DNA for the CDR3: TGTGCCAGCAGCTTCGGGGGGCGGGAGGAGACCCAGTACTTC. The genes are TRBV5-4 and TRBJ2-5; maybe TRBD2 (7 bases). Germline CDR1 reads SGHNT; CDR2 reads YYREEE (reference sequence). The CDR3 is 14 residues long. V lost 2 bases to trimming and J lost 5 bases, with 13 bases between them. Filled out from reference TRBV5-4 and TRBJ2-5, the complete variable domain reads ETGVTQSPTHLIKTRGQQVTLRCSSQSGHNTVSWYQQALGQGPQFIFQYYREEENGRGNFPPRFSGLQFPNYSSELNVNALELDDSALYLCASSFGGREETQYFGPGTRLLVL.

The V gene is TRBV6-1, the J gene TRBJ1-3; possible D gene TRBD1, 5 bases. The CDR3 totals 17 residues. CDR1 is MNHNS, CDR2 SASEGT, per germline. The V end was cut by 5 bases, the J end by 7 bases, with 24 bases between. CDR3 region: CASSPADAGGGRNTIYF. The CDR3 DNA reads as TGTGCCAGCAGTCCGGCCGACGCTGGTGGGGGTAGGAACACCATATATTTT.

The table lists this clonotype with many counts. The chain joins TRBV3-1 to TRBJ2-1, with D possibly being TRBD1 or TRBD2 (6 bases each). Per germline, CDR1 LGHDT and CDR2 YNNKEL (reference sequence). Trimming left V 1 base short and J 7 bases short, with 14 bases between. This CDR3 has 15 amino acids. CDR3 DNA sequence: TGTGCCAGCAGCCAAGTTTGGGGGGCATTAAATGAGCAGTTCTTC. Translation: CASSQVWGALNEQFF.

This clonotype was recorded many times. The rearrangement links TRBV12-3 or TRBV12-4 to TRBJ1-4; the D is unclear. V lost 7 bases and J lost 0, with 9 bases in between. The CDR3 has 14 residues. CDR3 region: CASTPFSTNEKLFF. DNA for the CDR3: TGTGCCAGCACTCCTTTTTCAACTAATGAAAAACTGTTTTTT.

The table lists this clonotype with many counts. V gene TRBV20-1 combines with J gene TRBJ2-7, with D possibly matching TRBD2 (6 bases). The CDR3 has 15 amino acids. Germline V gene sequence: CDR1 DFQATT, CDR2 SNEGSKA (reference sequence). The germline V and J ends were trimmed by 0 bases and 6 bases, with 18 bases remaining between them. CDR3 protein: CSARDRRGTVGEQYF. The CDR3, as DNA: TGCAGTGCTAGAGATCGCCGGGGGACCGTCGGCGAGCAGTACTTC.

This clonotype was seen many times. The chain joins TRBV5-6 to TRBJ1-1, with 7 bases aligning to TRBD1. V lost 3 bases and J lost 0; bases outside the gene matches: 5. The CDR3 is made up of 15 amino acids. CDR1 is SGHDT and CDR2 is YYEEEE in the germline V gene. CDR3 residues: CASSWTGTMNTEAFF. The CDR3 nucleotides read TGTGCCAGCAGCTGGACAGGCACGATGAACACTGAAGCTTTCTTT. Drawing the rest from reference TRBV5-6 and TRBJ1-1, the complete variable domain is DAGVTQSPTHLIKTRGQQVTLRCSPKSGHDTVSWYQQALGQGPQFIFQYYEEEERQRGNFPDRFSGHQFPNYSSELNVNALLLGDSALYLCASSWTGTMNTEAFFGQGTRLTVV.

The J gene is TRBJ2-7, the V gene TRBV6-1, with 12 bases lining up with TRBD2. Unmatched junction bases numbered 8, after V lost 5 bases and J lost 6 bases. The CDR3 is made up of 15 amino acids. Germline-derived CDR1 and CDR2 are MNHNS and SASEGT. The CDR3 bases are TGTGCCAGCAGTACGCTAGCGGGAGGGCCCGGCGAGCAGTACGTC. Its translation is CASSTLAGGPGEQYV.

V and J are TRBV19 and TRBJ1-2; 8 nucleotides match TRBD1. The CDR3 totals 14 residues. The ends lost 7 bases at V and 1 base at J; junction bases unmatched: 5. CDR1 is LNHDA and CDR2 is SQIVND in the germline V gene (reference sequence). CDR3 sequence (DNA): TGTGCCAGTAAGGCAGGGGGCCTTAACTATGGCTACACCTTC. This codes for CASKAGGLNYGYTF.

There are many counts of this clonotype. This chain links TRBV2 with TRBJ2-3; perhaps TRBD1 as D (5 bases). V dropped 8 bases and J dropped 4 bases, with 13 bases sitting between them. The CDR3 loop spans 13 amino acids. The germline gives CDR1 SNHLY, CDR2 FYNNEI. The chain's CDR3 is CASLGQLADTQYF. As DNA, the CDR3 is TGTGCCAGCTTGGGGCAGCTCGCAGATACGCAGTATTTT.

At least ten counts were recorded for this clonotype. The J gene is TRBJ2-3, the V gene TRBV24-1; weak D call: TRBD1 (5 bases). The CDR3 sequence is 15 residues long. Trimming removed 2 bases at V and 0 bases at J, with 8 bases between. In germline, CDR1 is KGHDR, CDR2 SFDVKD. The CDR3 here is CATSDWGGSTDTQYF. The CDR3 DNA sequence: TGTGCCACCAGTGATTGGGGCGGAAGCACAGATACGCAGTATTTT.

In its sample, this clonotype was seen many times. J is TRBJ2-5 and V is TRBV29-1, with TRBD2 identical over 7 bases. J gave up 1 base and V 5 bases, and 1 base lay outside the gene matches. The CDR3 totals 12 residues. Germline assignment: CDR1 SQVTM and CDR2 ANQGSEA. The CDR3 nucleotides are TGCAGCGTTCTAGCGGCCCAAGAGACCCAGTACTTC. It translates to CSVLAAQETQYF.

The chain recombines TRBV29-1 with TRBJ1-3; D gene uncertain. CDR1 and CDR2 from the germline V gene are SQVTM and ANQGSEA. The CDR3 runs to 14 residues. V lost 6 bases to trimming and J lost 4 bases, with 16 bases between them. The CDR3 coding sequence is TGCAGCGTACTAGGGATGGGATGGGGAAACACCATATATTTT. It is translated as CSVLGMGWGNTIYF.

This clonotype was counted at least ten times. The CDR3 DNA follows: TGTGCCAGCAGTTTATCGGGACAGGGGGCGACTGAAGCTTTCTTT. Residues: CASSLSGQGATEAFF. The rearrangement joins TRBV27 to TRBJ1-1; 12 nucleotides align to TRBD1. Germline trimming cut 0 bases from V and 5 bases from J; bases unmatched to any gene: 1. CDR1 is MNHEY and CDR2 is SMNVEV in the germline V gene (reference sequence). CDR3 length: 15 residues.

This clonotype was seen ten or more times. The chain is built from TRBV7-6 and TRBJ1-5; a possible D gene is TRBD1 (5 bases). The V gene lost 1 base and the J gene lost 4 bases, with 11 bases spanning the gap. The CDR3 runs to 15 residues. The germline V gene encodes CDR1 SGHVS and CDR2 FNYEAQ. The CDR3 loop reads CASSLGGPGNQPQHF. CDR3 DNA sequence: TGTGCCAGCAGCTTAGGGGGACCGGGGAATCAGCCCCAGCATTTT.

This clonotype was seen repeatedly, ten times or more. The V gene is TRBV6-2 or TRBV6-3, the J gene TRBJ2-6; no clear D. The CDR3 loop spans 16 amino acids. The germline V gene encodes CDR1 MNHEY and CDR2 SVGEGT. V shed 6 bases and J shed 0 bases, with 12 bases lying between them. CDR3 region: CASSRPANSGANVLTF. CDR3 coding DNA: TGTGCCAGCAGCCGGCCGGCCAACTCTGGGGCCAACGTCCTGACTTTC.

This chain links TRBV3-1 with TRBJ2-5, with TRBD1 matching over 7 bases. V shed 4 bases and J 5 bases; nucleotides not matched to a gene: 4. CDR3 length: 13 residues. Looked up from germline, CDR1 is LGHDT and CDR2 is YNNKEL (reference sequence). The CDR3 coding sequence is TGTGCCAGCAGCCCACAGGGGACGGAGACCCAGTACTTC. Translation: CASSPQGTETQYF.

V usage is TRBV3-1 and J usage is TRBJ1-6, with D maybe TRBD1 (6 bases). The V gene's germline CDR1 is LGHDT and CDR2 YNNKEL (reference sequence). The V and J ends lost 6 bases and 4 bases respectively, with 10 bases between them. The length of the CDR3 is 14 residues. CDR3 loop: CASRQGEYNSPLHF. The DNA for the CDR3 is TGTGCCAGCAGACAGGGAGAATATAATTCACCCCTCCACTTT.

A remark on this clonotype: A much larger clone sits a single nucleotide away, making a read error possible. This chain uses TRBV6-1 with TRBJ2-5; the match to TRBD2 covers 9 bases. Germline CDR1 is MNHNS and CDR2 is SASEGT. The J segment lost 6 bases and the V segment lost 7 bases, leaving 12 bases of the junction unmatched. This CDR3 contains 15 residues. The DNA for the CDR3 is TGTGCCAGCACCCCGGCTAGCGGGAAGGTAAAGACCCAGTACTTC. Its translation: CASTPASGKVKTQYF.

This clonotype has at least ten counts. The J gene is TRBJ1-4, the V gene TRBV5-5; D remains ambiguous. The CDR3 extends over 17 amino acids. CDR1 and CDR2 (germline): SGHKS, YYEKEE (reference sequence). The V end was cut by 0 bases, the J end by 4 bases, with 16 bases between. In DNA form, the CDR3 reads TGTGCCAGCAGCTTGGGGCCCTCCCGGGTCCTTAATGAAAAACTGTTTTTT. Its protein is CASSLGPSRVLNEKLFF.